This T cell receptor beta chain was observed in a study of blood T cell repertoires in COVID-19. Across the whole study: From the United States, Italy and Spain came samples of acute and convalescent COVID-19. The analysed material was cDNA or gDNA that came from T cells, B-cell-depleted T cells, or PBMCs.

In the original analysis: Researchers report that nucleated cell counts were estimated from reference gene primer amplification. Clones were read by immunoSEQ multiplex PCR, and TCRdb kept only the in-frame ones, dropping some. That table furnishes V, J and clone size, whereas the DNA furnished D and trimming. This sample carries about 140,000 clones, 75% to 80% of them seen once, and the ten largest clones take roughly 9%. This clone has a single count. Germline loops: CDR1 LNHDA, CDR2 SQIVND (reference sequence). V shed 7 bases, J shed 4 bases, and the junction held 14 bases outside the gene matches. The CDR3 totals 16 residues.

The sequence derives from a woman in her fifties or sixties with active or convalescent COVID-19. The chain links TRBV19 to TRBJ2-3; 7 bases are a match to TRBD2. The sample consisted of peripheral blood. The CDR3 DNA is TGTGCCAGTAACCCAGGGTACGCGGGGGTATCAGATACGCAGTATTTT. This encodes CASNPGYAGVSDTQYF.